The T cell receptor beta chain under discussion was sequenced for a study of beta chain features in type 1 diabetes. Study results and limitations: TCRB CDR3s from Type 1 diabetes patients were moderately but significantly shorter in all four CD4+ subsets. Compared with healthy donors, patients appeared to share more similar naive, central memory and regulatory TCRB repertoires.

Deletions cut 2 bases from V and 1 base from J, with 9 bases between. The CDR3 totals 14 residues. Germline V lookup: CDR1 SGHNT, CDR2 YYREEE (reference sequence). Each donor gave one heparinised blood draw averaging around 120 mL. CD4+ cells of the naive, central memory, regulatory and stem cell-like memory types were sorted via CD45RO/CCR7/CD25/CD127/CD95/CD27. Expressed TCRB transcripts were sequenced after all isolated RNA was converted to cDNA. Sequenced by immunoSEQ multiplex PCR; TCRdb stores in-frame clones only, minus some. The sample contains some 700,000 clones, over 10% of which appear only once. A note on this clone: Its matching antigen is unknown.

The chain links TRBV5-4 to TRBJ2-5; the D gene could be TRBD1 or TRBD2 (5 bases each). The TCR sequence derives from a man between 18 and 35 years old with type 1 diabetes. Sequenced: naive CD4+ T cells from blood. CDR3 DNA sequence: TGTGCCAGCAGCTTACCGGGGACCCAAGAGACCCAGTACTTC. Translation gives CASSLPGTQETQYF.